Listed below are T cell receptor beta chains from one sample, sequenced in a study of blood T cell repertoires in COVID-19. Assay used: immunoSEQ multiplex PCR; TCRdb lists only in-frame clones, some missing. The table lists about 250,000 clones, roughly 80% of them singletons. Input material: peripheral blood. These receptor sequences come from a man in his forties or fifties with active or convalescent COVID-19. Both conserved end residues are part of each CDR3. The D gene is left open where the match is weak. A clone size is listed for some rows: how often the clone was seen (once, few, many), or a class if it is expanded.

V: TRBV5-5
J: TRBJ2-3
D: TRBD2
size: -
CDR3: CASSSPTGGSFTDTQYF
DNA: TGTGCCAGCAGCTCACCAACCGGGGGGAGCTTCACAGATACGCAGTATTTT

V: TRBV3-1/TRBV3-2
J: TRBJ2-3
D: TRBD1
size: -
CDR3: CASSPTGGRPTDTQYF
DNA: TGTGCCAGCAGCCCTACAGGGGGCCGACCCACAGATACGCAGTATTTT

V: TRBV7-9
J: TRBJ2-1
D: -
size: -
CDR3: CASSKTVSSYNEQFF
DNA: TGTGCCAGCAGCAAGACAGTCAGCTCCTACAATGAGCAGTTCTTC

V: TRBV5-8
J: TRBJ1-4
D: TRBD1
size: once
CDR3: CASSFTGGGGEKLFF
DNA: TGTGCCAGCAGCTTTACAGGGGGCGGAGGCGAAAAACTGTTTTTT

V: TRBV7-9
J: TRBJ2-7
D: -
size: few
CDR3: CASSPGRTPSYEQYF
DNA: TGTGCCAGCAGCCCGGGAAGGACTCCGTCCTACGAGCAGTACTTC

V: TRBV27
J: TRBJ1-4
D: TRBD1
size: -
CDR3: CASSFWAGGREKLFF
DNA: TGTGCCAGCAGTTTCTGGGCAGGGGGAAGAGAAAAACTGTTTTTT

V: TRBV5-1
J: TRBJ2-7
D: TRBD1
size: -
CDR3: CASSLGSTGLSYEQYF
DNA: TGCGCCAGCAGCCTTGGGTCGACAGGGTTGTCCTACGAGCAGTACTTC

V: TRBV6-2/TRBV6-3
J: TRBJ2-2
D: TRBD1
size: -
CDR3: CASSITPGGPGELFF
DNA: TGTGCCAGCAGTATCACTCCAGGGGGCCCCGGGGAGCTGTTTTTT

V: TRBV28
J: TRBJ1-5
D: -
size: -
CDR3: CASSPVNANQPQHF
DNA: TGTGCCAGCAGTCCGGTTAATGCAAATCAGCCCCAGCATTTT

V: TRBV19
J: TRBJ1-2
D: TRBD1
size: -
CDR3: CASSILRGQGADGYTF
DNA: TGTGCCAGTAGTATCCTCAGAGGACAGGGGGCAGATGGCTACACCTTC

V: TRBV4-1
J: TRBJ1-4
D: -
size: few
CDR3: CASSLQGNNEKLFF
DNA: TGCGCCAGCAGCCTTCAGGGGAACAATGAAAAACTGTTTTTT

V: TRBV30
J: TRBJ1-5
D: -
size: -
CDR3: CAWSAGGSQPQHF
DNA: TGTGCCTGGAGCGCGGGAGGAAGCCAGCCCCAGCATTTT

V: TRBV30
J: TRBJ2-2
D: TRBD2
size: -
CDR3: CAWSHGTSGTGELFF
DNA: TGTGCCTGGAGTCACGGGACTAGTGGCACCGGGGAGCTGTTTTTT

V: TRBV6-1
J: TRBJ1-3
D: TRBD1
size: -
CDR3: CASSEGGTGSGNTIYF
DNA: TGTGCCAGCAGTGAAGGGGGGACAGGCTCTGGAAACACCATATATTTT

V: TRBV18
J: TRBJ2-3
D: -
size: once
CDR3: CASSPPGGQSTDTQYF
DNA: TGTGCCAGCTCACCCCCCGGGGGACAGAGCACAGATACGCAGTATTTT

V: TRBV9
J: TRBJ2-1
D: -
size: -
CDR3: CASSVDQGRSYNEQFF
DNA: TGTGCCAGCAGCGTAGACCAGGGTCGGTCCTACAATGAGCAGTTCTTC

V: TRBV5-6
J: TRBJ2-3
D: TRBD2
size: -
CDR3: CASNRLAGHTDTQYF
DNA: TGTGCCAGCAACAGACTAGCGGGCCACACAGATACGCAGTATTTT

V: TRBV30
J: TRBJ1-6
D: TRBD1
size: -
CDR3: CAWSVAGQGNSPLHF
DNA: TGTGCCTGGAGTGTAGCAGGACAGGGAAATTCACCCCTCCACTTT

V: TRBV7-3
J: TRBJ1-1
D: -
size: -
CDR3: CASSFGSGNTEAFF
DNA: TGTGCCAGCAGCTTCGGGTCCGGGAACACTGAAGCTTTCTTT

V: TRBV5-8
J: TRBJ2-5
D: -
size: -
CDR3: CASSGTGRGSQETQYF
DNA: TGTGCCAGCAGCGGTACAGGGAGGGGTTCTCAAGAGACCCAGTACTTC

V: TRBV7-2
J: TRBJ1-2
D: TRBD1
size: -
CDR3: CASSSGTDFYNDGYTF
DNA: TGTGCCAGCAGCTCCGGGACAGACTTCTACAATGATGGCTACACCTTC

V: TRBV10-3
J: TRBJ2-2
D: -
size: -
CDR3: CAISESYRVGGELFF
DNA: TGTGCCATCAGTGAGTCTTACAGGGTCGGCGGGGAGCTGTTTTTT

V: TRBV30
J: TRBJ2-3
D: -
size: -
CDR3: CAWNRGDTQYF
DNA: TGTGCCTGGAATAGGGGAGATACGCAGTATTTT

V: TRBV11-2
J: TRBJ2-2
D: -
size: -
CDR3: CASSPENTGELFF
DNA: TGTGCCAGCAGCCCAGAGAACACCGGGGAGCTGTTTTTT

V: TRBV5-1
J: TRBJ2-7
D: TRBD2
size: -
CDR3: CASSEPGGEQYF
DNA: TGCGCCAGCAGCGAACCCGGGGGGGAGCAGTACTTC

V: TRBV12-5
J: TRBJ2-7
D: TRBD2
size: -
CDR3: CASGPGGSYEQYF
DNA: TGTGCTAGTGGCCCGGGAGGGTCCTACGAGCAGTACTTC

V: TRBV5-1
J: TRBJ2-2
D: -
size: once
CDR3: CASSSGQPGELFF
DNA: TGCGCCAGCAGTTCCGGACAGCCCGGGGAGCTGTTTTTT

V: TRBV9
J: TRBJ1-1
D: -
size: -
CDR3: CASSPGGHRDTEAFF
DNA: TGTGCCAGCAGCCCCGGGGGTCATCGGGACACTGAAGCTTTCTTT

V: TRBV7-9
J: TRBJ2-1
D: -
size: -
CDR3: CASSFSPRQGGGNEQFF
DNA: TGTGCCAGCAGCTTTTCCCCCAGACAGGGAGGTGGGAATGAGCAGTTCTTC

V: TRBV6-5
J: TRBJ2-3
D: TRBD1
size: -
CDR3: CASRKTGGLTDTQYF
DNA: TGTGCCAGCAGAAAGACAGGGGGCCTCACAGATACGCAGTATTTT

V: TRBV12-3/TRBV12-4
J: TRBJ1-3
D: -
size: few
CDR3: CASSRDTGNTIYF
DNA: TGTGCCAGCAGCAGGGACACGGGAAACACCATATATTTT

V: TRBV7-2
J: TRBJ2-3
D: TRBD1
size: -
CDR3: CASSPDRATDTQYF
DNA: TGTGCCAGCAGCCCCGACAGGGCCACAGATACGCAGTATTTT

V: TRBV5-1
J: TRBJ2-7
D: -
size: -
CDR3: CASSPGGGQAEQYF
DNA: TGCGCCAGCAGCCCCGGCGGAGGGCAGGCCGAGCAGTACTTC

V: TRBV21-1
J: TRBJ2-3
D: -
size: -
CDR3: CASRELAGGTDTQYF
DNA: TGTGCCAGCAGGGAACTAGCGGGGGGCACAGATACGCAGTATTTT

V: TRBV30
J: TRBJ1-1
D: -
size: -
CDR3: CAWSLGAGNTEAFF
DNA: TGTGCCTGGAGTTTGGGGGCGGGGAACACTGAAGCTTTCTTT

V: TRBV7-9
J: TRBJ2-4
D: TRBD1
size: -
CDR3: CASSQDRGTIQYF
DNA: TGTGCCAGCAGTCAGGACAGGGGAACCATTCAGTACTTC

V: TRBV7-6
J: TRBJ2-5
D: TRBD2
size: -
CDR3: CASSAGLAGRETQYF
DNA: TGTGCCAGCAGCGCGGGACTAGCGGGGAGGGAGACCCAGTACTTC

V: TRBV29-1
J: TRBJ2-5
D: -
size: once
CDR3: CSVVLAYQETQYF
DNA: TGCAGCGTTGTACTAGCTTACCAAGAGACCCAGTACTTC

V: TRBV6-6
J: TRBJ1-1
D: -
size: -
CDR3: CASSYGTNTEAFF
DNA: TGTGCCAGCAGTTACGGTACTAACACTGAAGCTTTCTTT

V: TRBV13
J: TRBJ2-5
D: TRBD2
size: -
CDR3: CASSLPGDSGGGETQYF
DNA: TGTGCCAGCAGCTTACCGGGGGATAGCGGGGGAGGAGAGACCCAGTACTTC

V: TRBV15
J: TRBJ2-3
D: TRBD1
size: -
CDR3: CATSTAGGKADTQYF
DNA: TGTGCCACCAGCACGGCAGGGGGAAAGGCAGATACGCAGTATTTT

V: TRBV14
J: TRBJ1-4
D: -
size: -
CDR3: CASARGGNEKLFF
DNA: TGTGCCAGCGCCAGAGGGGGTAATGAAAAACTGTTTTTT

V: TRBV30
J: TRBJ1-4
D: TRBD1
size: once
CDR3: CAWRERQGTEKLFF
DNA: TGTGCCTGGAGGGAGAGACAGGGGACCGAAAAACTGTTTTTT

V: TRBV6-5
J: TRBJ2-2
D: TRBD1
size: -
CDR3: CASSSRDSTGELFF
DNA: TGTGCCAGCAGTTCACGGGACAGCACCGGGGAGCTGTTTTTT

V: TRBV7-8
J: TRBJ1-1
D: TRBD1
size: -
CDR3: CASSLDRRNTEAFF
DNA: TGTGCCAGCAGCTTGGACAGGAGGAACACTGAAGCTTTCTTT

V: TRBV5-1
J: TRBJ2-1
D: -
size: -
CDR3: CASSLALASSYNEQFF
DNA: TGCGCCAGCAGCTTGGCCTTAGCAAGCTCCTACAATGAGCAGTTCTTC

V: TRBV9
J: TRBJ2-1
D: TRBD1
size: once
CDR3: CASSGEGQGYNEQFF
DNA: TGTGCCAGCAGCGGTGAGGGACAGGGTTACAATGAGCAGTTCTTC

V: TRBV21-1
J: TRBJ1-2
D: -
size: -
CDR3: CASSKGKGSRGNYGYTF
DNA: TGTGCCAGCAGCAAAGGAAAGGGATCAAGGGGAAACTATGGCTACACCTTC

V: TRBV9
J: TRBJ2-3
D: TRBD2
size: once
CDR3: CASSVASGSTDTQYF
DNA: TGTGCCAGCAGCGTAGCTAGCGGTAGCACAGATACGCAGTATTTT

V: TRBV7-9
J: TRBJ2-4
D: -
size: -
CDR3: CASSSSGKNIQYF
DNA: TGTGCCAGCAGTTCATCGGGCAAAAACATTCAGTACTTC